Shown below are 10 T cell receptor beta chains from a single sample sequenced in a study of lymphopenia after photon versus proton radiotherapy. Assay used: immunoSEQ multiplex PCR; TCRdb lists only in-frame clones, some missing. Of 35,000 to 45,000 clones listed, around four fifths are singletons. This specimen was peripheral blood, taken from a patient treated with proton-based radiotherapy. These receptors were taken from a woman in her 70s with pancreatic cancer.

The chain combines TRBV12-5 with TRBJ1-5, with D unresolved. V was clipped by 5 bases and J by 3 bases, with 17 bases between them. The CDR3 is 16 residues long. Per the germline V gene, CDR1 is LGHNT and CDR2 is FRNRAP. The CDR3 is CASGTTRTANNQPQHF. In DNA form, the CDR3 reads TGTGCTAGTGGTACCACCAGGACCGCTAACAATCAGCCCCAGCATTTT.

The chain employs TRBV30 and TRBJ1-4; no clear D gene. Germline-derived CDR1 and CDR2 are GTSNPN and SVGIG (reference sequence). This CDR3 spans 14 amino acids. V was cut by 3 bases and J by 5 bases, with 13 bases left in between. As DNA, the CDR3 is TGTGCCTGGAGCCCAATTCCCCGCAATGAAAAACTGTTTTTT. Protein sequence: CAWSPIPRNEKLFF.

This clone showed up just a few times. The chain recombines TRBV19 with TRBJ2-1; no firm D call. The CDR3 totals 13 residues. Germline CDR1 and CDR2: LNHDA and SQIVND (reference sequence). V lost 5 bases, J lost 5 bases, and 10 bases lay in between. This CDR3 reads CASSPSWNNEQFF. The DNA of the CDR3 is TGTGCCAGTAGTCCTTCTTGGAACAATGAGCAGTTCTTC.

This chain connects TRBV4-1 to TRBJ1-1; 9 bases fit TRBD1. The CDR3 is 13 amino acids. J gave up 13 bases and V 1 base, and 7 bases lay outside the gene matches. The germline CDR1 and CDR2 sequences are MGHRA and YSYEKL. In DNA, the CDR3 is TGCGCCAGCAGCCAAGCCTGGGGACAGGGAGTTTTCTTT. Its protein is CASSQAWGQGVFF.

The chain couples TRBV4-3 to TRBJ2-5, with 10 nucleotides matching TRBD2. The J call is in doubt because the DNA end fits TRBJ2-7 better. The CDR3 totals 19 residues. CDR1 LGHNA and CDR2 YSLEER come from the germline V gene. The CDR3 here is CASSQGSPGSLAGVGEQYF. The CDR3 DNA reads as TGCGCCAGCAGCCAAGGTTCTCCCGGGAGTCTAGCGGGAGTTGGCGAGCAGTACTTC.

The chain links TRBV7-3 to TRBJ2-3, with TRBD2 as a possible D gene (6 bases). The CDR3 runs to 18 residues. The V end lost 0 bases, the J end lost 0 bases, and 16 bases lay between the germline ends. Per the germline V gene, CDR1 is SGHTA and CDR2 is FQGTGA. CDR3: CASSLTRRLETSTDTQYF. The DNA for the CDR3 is TGTGCCAGCAGCTTAACGAGACGACTAGAGACTAGCACAGATACGCAGTATTTT. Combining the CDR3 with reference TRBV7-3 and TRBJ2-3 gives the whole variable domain GAGVSQTPSNKVTEKGKYVELRCDPISGHTALYWYRQSLGQGPEFLIYFQGTGAADDSGLPNDRFFAVRPEGSVSTLKIQRTERGDSAVYLCASSLTRRLETSTDTQYFGPGTRLTVL.

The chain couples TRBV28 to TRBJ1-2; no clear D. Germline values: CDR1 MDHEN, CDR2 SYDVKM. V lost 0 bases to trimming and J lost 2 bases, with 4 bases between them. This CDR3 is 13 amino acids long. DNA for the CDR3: TGTGCCAGCAGTTTATGGGGGAACTATGGCTACACCTTC. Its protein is CASSLWGNYGYTF.

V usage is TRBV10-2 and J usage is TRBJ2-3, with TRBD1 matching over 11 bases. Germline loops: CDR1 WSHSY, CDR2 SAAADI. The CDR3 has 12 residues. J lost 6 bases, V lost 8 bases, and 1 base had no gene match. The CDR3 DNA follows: TGCGCCAGCGGGACAGGGGGGGATACGCAGTATTTT. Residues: CASGTGGDTQYF.

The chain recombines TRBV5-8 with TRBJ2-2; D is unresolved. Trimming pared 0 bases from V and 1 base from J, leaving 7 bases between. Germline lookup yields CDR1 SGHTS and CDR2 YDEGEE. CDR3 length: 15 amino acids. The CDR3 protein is CASSLGTRNTGELFF. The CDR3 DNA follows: TGTGCCAGCAGCTTGGGGACGCGGAACACCGGGGAGCTGTTTTTT.

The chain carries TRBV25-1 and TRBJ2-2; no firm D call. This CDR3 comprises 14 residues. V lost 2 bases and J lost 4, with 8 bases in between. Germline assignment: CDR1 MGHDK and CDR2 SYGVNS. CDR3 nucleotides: TGTGCCAGCAGTGAACGAACAAGCACCGGGGAGCTGTTTTTT. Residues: CASSERTSTGELFF.